This T cell receptor (beta chain) was profiled in a study of beta chain features in type 1 diabetes. Every bit of the isolated RNA underwent reverse transcription, so sequencing read expressed TCRB transcripts. The data were produced by immunoSEQ multiplex PCR, yet TCRdb's version contains in-frame clones alone and is incomplete. The table includes 900,000 or so clones, 15% to 20% detected once. This clone was detected a few times. Its antigen is undetermined. This CDR3 contains 16 residues. Study findings and constraints: Compared with healthy donors, patients appeared to share more similar naive, central memory and regulatory TCRB repertoires.

This receptor was identified in a woman aged 18-30 years in good health. The chain joins TRBV21-1 to TRBJ1-5; the table's D gene call, TRBD1, was not cross checked with the DNA. TRBV21-1 is a pseudogene segment. Sequencing input: naive CD4+ T cells from blood. The CDR3 reads CASSKWDRGGCQPQHF. CDR3 nucleotides: TGTGCCAGCAGCAAATGGGACAGGGGAGGGTGTCAGCCCCAGCATTTT.